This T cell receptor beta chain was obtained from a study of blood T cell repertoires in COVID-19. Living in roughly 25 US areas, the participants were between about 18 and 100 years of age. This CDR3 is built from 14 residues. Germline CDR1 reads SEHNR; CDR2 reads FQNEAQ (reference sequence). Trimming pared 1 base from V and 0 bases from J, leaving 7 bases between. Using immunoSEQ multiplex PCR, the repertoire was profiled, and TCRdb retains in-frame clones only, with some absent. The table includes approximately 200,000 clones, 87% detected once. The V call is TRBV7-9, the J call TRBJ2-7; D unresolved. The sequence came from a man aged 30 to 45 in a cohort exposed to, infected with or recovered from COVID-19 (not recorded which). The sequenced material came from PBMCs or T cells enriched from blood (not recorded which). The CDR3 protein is CASSLGSGSYEQYF. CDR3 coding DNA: TGTGCCAGCAGCTTAGGGTCGGGCTCCTACGAGCAGTACTTC.